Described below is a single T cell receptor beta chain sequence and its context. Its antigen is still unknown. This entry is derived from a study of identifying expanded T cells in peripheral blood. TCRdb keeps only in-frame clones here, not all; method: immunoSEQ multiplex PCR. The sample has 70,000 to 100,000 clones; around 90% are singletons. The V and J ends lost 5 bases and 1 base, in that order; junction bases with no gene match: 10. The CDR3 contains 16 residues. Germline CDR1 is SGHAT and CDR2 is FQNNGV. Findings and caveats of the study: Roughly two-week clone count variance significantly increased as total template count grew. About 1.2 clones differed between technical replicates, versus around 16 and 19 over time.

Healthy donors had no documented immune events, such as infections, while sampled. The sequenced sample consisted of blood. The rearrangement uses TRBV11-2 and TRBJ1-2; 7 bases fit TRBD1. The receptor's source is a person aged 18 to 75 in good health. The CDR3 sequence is CASSRGQYEINYGYTF. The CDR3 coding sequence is TGTGCCAGCAGCCGGGGACAGTACGAAATTAACTATGGCTACACCTTC.